The 24 T cell receptor beta chains below were found in one sample sequenced in a study of T cells in women clearing cervical HPV infection. Here immunoSEQ multiplex PCR was the method, and the copy in TCRdb shows in-frame clones only, minus some. The table lists approximately 52,000 clones. Sample: blood buffy coat. Every receptor here comes from a woman between 18 and 69 years old with a cervical HPV16 infection that either progressed to CIN3+ or cleared (not recorded which).

Notes on this clone: The CDR3 is cut off 3 residues early in the read; its end comes from the germline J gene. J is TRBJ1-4 and V is TRBV18, with D tentatively TRBD1 (5 bases). Germline CDR1 KGHSH, CDR2 LQKENI. There are 19 residues in the CDR3. The V and J ends lost 2 bases and 0 bases respectively, with 19 bases between them. CDR3 protein: CASSPSVGTSIATNEKLFF. The sequenced CDR3 bases are TGTGCCAGCTCACCAAGTGTCGGGACTAGCATTGCAACTAATGAAAAA. The variable domain in full, with the rest retrieved from reference TRBV18 and TRBJ1-4, is NAGVMQNPRHLVRRRGQEARLRCSPMKGHSHVYWYRQLPEEGLKFMVYLQKENIIDESGMPKERFSAEFPKEGPSILRIQQVVRGDSAAYFCASSPSVGTSIATNEKLFFGSGTQLSVL.

As concerns this clone: The CDR3 is cut off 3 residues early in the read; its end comes from the germline J gene. The chain links TRBV4-2 to TRBJ1-2; 10 positions agree with TRBD1. This CDR3 has 14 residues. Per the germline V gene, CDR1 is LGHNA and CDR2 is YNFKEQ. The CDR3 loop is CASSQTGGGKGYTF. The sequenced part of the CDR3 DNA is TGTGCCAGCAGCCAGACAGGGGGCGGGAAGGGC.

With respect to this clone: The read comes to an end 3 residues before the CDR3 does, leaving the germline J gene to fill in the end. The genes are TRBV20-1 and TRBJ2-7; TRBD1 agrees at 7 bases. The length of the CDR3 is 13 residues. The junction had 7 bases not matched to a gene; V was cut back by 5 bases and J by 3 bases. From germline, CDR1 is DFQATT and CDR2 SNEGSKA (reference sequence). The sequenced part of the CDR3 DNA is TGCAGTGCTCGAACCGGGACAGTCTACGAG. Its protein is CSARTGTVYE. The complete CDR3 protein is CSARTGTVYEQYF.

With regard to this clone: Read coverage stops 3 residues before the CDR3 terminus; the germline J gene supplies the remainder. The V call is TRBV7-2, the J call TRBJ1-2, with 8 bases aligning to TRBD1. Germline CDR1 SGHTA, CDR2 FQGNSA. This CDR3 comprises 14 residues. The part of the CDR3 DNA that was read is TGTGCCAGCAGCTTAGGACAGGGGATGGGAGGC. As protein: CASSLGQGMGG. The whole CDR3 is CASSLGQGMGGYTF. The full variable domain, completed using reference TRBV7-2 and TRBJ1-2, is GAGVSQSPSNKVTEKGKDVELRCDPISGHTALYWYRQSLGQGLEFLIYFQGNSAPDKSGLPSDRFSAERTGGSVSTLTIQRTQQEDSAVYLCASSLGQGMGGYTFGSGTRLTVV.

A word on this clone: The CDR3 is cut off 3 residues early in the read; its end comes from the germline J gene. This chain connects TRBV2 to TRBJ2-7; TRBD2 aligns across 11 bases. Trimming cost V 4 bases and J 5 bases; bases outside gene matches: 4. The CDR3 is made up of 14 amino acids. The germline CDR1 and CDR2 sequences are SNHLY and FYNNEI. The chain's CDR3 is CASSVLAGVDEQYF. The DNA read from the CDR3 is TGTGCCAGCAGTGTACTAGCGGGGGTGGACGAG.

As to this clone: The sequence runs out 3 residues before the end of the CDR3; the remainder is reconstructed from the germline J gene. The chain couples TRBV7-9 to TRBJ2-3; TRBD2 aligns across 8 bases. CDR1 SEHNR and CDR2 FQNEAQ come from the germline V gene (reference sequence). Trimming at V came to 5 bases and at J to 2 bases, leaving 6 bases not matched to a gene. The CDR3 length is 15 residues. Here the CDR3 reads CASSLRGGTTDTQYF. CDR3 bases read: TGTGCCAGCAGCCTACGGGGGGGGACCACAGATACG.

The sequenced part of the CDR3 DNA is TGTGCCAGCAGCCAAACCATAGGCAATCAGCCC. It translates to CASSQTIGNQP. The full CDR3 protein is CASSQTIGNQPQHF. This chain links TRBV16 with TRBJ1-5; no firm D call. Read data end 3 residues before the CDR3 end; the end is taken from the germline J gene. The CDR3 runs to 14 residues. Germline CDR1 is KGHSY and CDR2 is FQNENV. V lost 2 bases and J lost 2, with 7 bases in between.

As to this clone: The read finishes 3 residues shy of the CDR3 end, and the germline J gene is used to complete it. This chain links TRBV4-1 with TRBJ2-3; 9 positions agree with TRBD1. The V and J ends lost 0 bases and 5 bases, in that order; junction bases with no gene match: 9. CDR3 size: 17 residues. The germline V gene encodes CDR1 MGHRA and CDR2 YSYEKL. The DNA read from the CDR3 is TGCGCCAGCAGCCAAGACCCCGGGACAGGGTATAGAGATACG. It yields the protein CASSQDPGTGYRDT. The whole CDR3 protein is CASSQDPGTGYRDTQYF.

The CDR3 reads CASSIEGSNQPQHF. The part of the CDR3 DNA that was read is TGTGCCAGTAGTATAGAAGGTAGCAATCAGCCC. The chain couples TRBV19 to TRBJ1-5, with no clear D. Read data end 3 residues before the CDR3 end; the end is taken from the germline J gene. V lost 0 bases, J lost 0 bases, and 3 bases lay in between. The CDR3 runs 14 residues. Germline CDR1 and CDR2: LNHDA and SQIVND (reference sequence).

Comments on this clone: The read ends 3 residues early relative to the CDR3; the germline J gene fills the gap. This chain links TRBV5-1 with TRBJ1-1, with D hard to call. Germline lookup yields CDR1 SGHRS and CDR2 YFSETQ. The CDR3 runs 13 residues. Trimming shortened V by 1 base and J by 4 bases, and 8 bases separated the two germline ends. CDR3 DNA, as far as it was read: TGCGCCAGCAGCTTGTCTGTGGCCACTGAA. Its protein product is CASSLSVATE. The CDR3 in its entirety is CASSLSVATEAFF.

As to this clone: The read gets to within 3 residues of the CDR3 end, and the germline J gene fills in the rest. The V call is TRBV2, the J call TRBJ1-1, with TRBD1 as a possible D gene (6 bases). Trimming removed 10 bases from V and 4 bases from J, with 13 bases in between. The CDR3 runs 12 residues. Per the germline V gene, CDR1 is SNHLY and CDR2 is FYNNEI. Here the CDR3 reads CATGGGGTEAFF. Incomplete CDR3 DNA: TGTGCCACCGGAGGGGGAGGCACTGAA.

About this clone itself: The missing CDR3 end, 3 residues past where the read stops, is filled in from the germline J gene. The chain is built from TRBV4-2 and TRBJ2-7; TRBD1 or TRBD2 may be the D gene (6 bases each). This CDR3 comprises 13 residues. Trimming stripped 3 bases from V and 6 bases from J, with 12 bases between. Germline loops: CDR1 LGHNA, CDR2 YNFKEQ. The CDR3 loop reads CASSHGGGTEQYF. The covered CDR3 bases are TGTGCCAGCAGCCATGGAGGGGGTACCGAG.

On this clone itself: The read ends 3 residues shy of where the CDR3 ends; the end is completed using the germline J gene. The V call is TRBV10-2, the J call TRBJ2-1; 13 bases are a match to TRBD2. The V gene's germline CDR1 is WSHSY and CDR2 SAAADI. This CDR3 region has 14 residues. The V segment lost 7 bases and the J segment 5 bases; nucleotides outside the gene matches: 2. The sequenced part of the CDR3 DNA is TGCGCCAGCACCGGACTAGCGGGAGACAATGAG. Its protein product is CASTGLAGDNE. The whole CDR3 sequence reads CASTGLAGDNEQFF.

Note on this clone: The CDR3 end falls 3 residues outside the read, so it is completed with the germline J gene. V usage is TRBV28 and J usage is TRBJ2-7; 10 bases map to TRBD2. The junction had 7 bases not matched to a gene; V was cut back by 4 bases and J by 4 bases. Germline-derived CDR1 and CDR2 are MDHEN and SYDVKM. This CDR3 region has 15 residues. CDR3 sequence: CASSSKTSGLYEQYF. The covered CDR3 bases are TGTGCCAGCAGTTCCAAGACTAGCGGGTTGTACGAG.

Details on this clone: The read finishes 3 residues shy of the CDR3 end, and the germline J gene is used to complete it. The gene calls are TRBV7-9 and TRBJ2-1; no clear D gene. V gave up 2 bases and J gave up 7 bases, with 6 bases separating them. From germline, CDR1 is SEHNR and CDR2 FQNEAQ (reference sequence). CDR3 size: 12 residues. The CDR3 reads CASSLTRNEQFF. CDR3 DNA, as far as it was read: TGTGCCAGCAGCTTAACAAGGAATGAG.

About this clone itself: The CDR3 end is not reached by the read, which stops 3 residues before it; the germline J gene fills it in. This rearrangement joins TRBV30 to TRBJ1-1; 7 bases agree with TRBD1. Germline trimming cut 1 base from V and 5 bases from J; bases unmatched to any gene: 13. This CDR3 has 16 amino acids. Germline-derived CDR1 and CDR2 are GTSNPN and SVGIG (reference sequence). CDR3 amino acids: CAWSASKRGLGTEAFF. CDR3 DNA (partial): TGTGCCTGGAGTGCCAGTAAAAGGGGGCTGGGTACTGAA.

Partial CDR3 DNA: TGTGCCAGCAGTTGGGGGGGACTGGGGAATGAG. Amino acid sequence: CASSWGGLGNE. The whole CDR3 protein reads CASSWGGLGNEQFF. The chain couples TRBV7-3 to TRBJ2-1; 7 bases are shared with TRBD2. The read comes to an end 3 residues before the CDR3 does, leaving the germline J gene to fill in the end. With V trimmed by 6 bases and J by 7 bases, 9 bases remained unmatched. Germline loops: CDR1 SGHTA, CDR2 FQGTGA. This CDR3 is built from 14 residues. Full variable domain (outside the CDR3, taken from reference TRBV7-3 and TRBJ2-1): GAGVSQTPSNKVTEKGKYVELRCDPISGHTALYWYRQSLGQGPEFLIYFQGTGAADDSGLPNDRFFAVRPEGSVSTLKIQRTERGDSAVYLCASSWGGLGNEQFFGPGTRLTVL.

CDR3 residues: CASSPLENTGELFF. CDR3 bases read: TGTGCCAGCTCACCGTTAGAGAACACCGGGGAG. The chain recombines TRBV18 with TRBJ2-2; D ambiguous. The read terminates 3 residues before the CDR3 end, so the remaining end is supplied by the germline J gene. Trimming took off 3 bases at V and 1 base at J, with 6 bases between the two ends. The CDR3 sequence is 14 residues long. CDR1 is KGHSH and CDR2 is LQKENI in the germline V gene.

A note on this clone: The observed sequence ends 3 residues before the CDR3 terminus, with the missing tail filled in from the germline J gene. In the same sample, other DNA sequences code for this CDR3. The chain recombines TRBV6-2 or TRBV6-3 with TRBJ1-6, with D unresolved. The CDR3 length is 17 residues. Trimming removed 8 bases at V and 0 bases at J, with 17 bases between. Per the germline V gene, CDR1 is MNHEY and CDR2 is SVGEGT. CDR3 DNA, as far as it was read: TGTGCCAGCGCCTCCAGGAGAATTGGCTCCTATAATTCACCC. Translated, it gives CASASRRIGSYNSP. In full, the CDR3 is CASASRRIGSYNSPLHF.

A note on this clone: One end of the junction fails to match germline, which may point to a read error. The missing CDR3 end, 3 residues past where the read stops, is filled in from the germline J gene. V is TRBV7-2 and J is TRBJ2-3, with 9 bases that match TRBD2. The length of the CDR3 is 15 residues. The germline gives CDR1 SGHTA, CDR2 FQGNSA. The covered CDR3 bases are TGTGTCAGCAGCTTAGGCCTAGCGGGGTGGTATACG. This translates into CVSSLGLAGWYT. The whole CDR3 is CVSSLGLAGWYTQYF.

In the case of this clone: From the germline J gene comes the end of the CDR3, since the read stops 3 residues before it. The rearrangement uses TRBV9 and TRBJ2-1; 11 bases align to TRBD2. V dropped 4 bases and J dropped 3; count of bases not matched to a gene: 12. The CDR3 covers 18 residues. CDR1 SGDLS and CDR2 YYNGEE come from the germline V gene. The chain's CDR3 is CASSPLTPGLADYNEQFF. CDR3 DNA, as far as it was read: TGTGCCAGCAGCCCACTAACCCCGGGACTAGCGGACTACAATGAG.

On this clone: The read terminates 3 residues ahead of where the CDR3 ends, so the germline J gene completes it. This chain connects TRBV7-3 to TRBJ2-5; 12 bases map to TRBD2. This CDR3 contains 20 residues. With V trimmed by 1 base and J by 2 bases, 14 bases remained unmatched. Germline CDR1 and CDR2: SGHTA and FQGTGA. The CDR3 bases that were read are TGTGCCAGCAGCTTAAGTACTCAACTAGCGGGGGGCGAACCACAAGAGACC. This codes for CASSLSTQLAGGEPQET. The full CDR3 protein reads CASSLSTQLAGGEPQETQYF.

A word on this clone: The read finishes 3 residues shy of the CDR3 end, and the germline J gene is used to complete it. The chain employs TRBV30 and TRBJ2-7; possible D gene TRBD2, 6 bases. The germline CDR1 and CDR2 sequences are GTSNPN and SVGIG (reference sequence). The CDR3 consists of 13 residues. V was clipped by 1 base and J by 4 bases, with 11 bases between them. The CDR3 loop reads CAWSGGVRYEQYF. CDR3 bases read: TGTGCCTGGAGTGGGGGGGTACGGTACGAG. Based on the CDR3 plus reference TRBV30 and TRBJ2-7, the full variable domain is SQTIHQWPATLVQPVGSPLSLECTVEGTSNPNLYWYRQAAGRGLQLLFYSVGIGQISSEVPQNLSASRPQDRQFILSSKKLLLSDSGFYLCAWSGGVRYEQYFGPGTRLTVT.

With regard to this clone: The read ends 3 residues before the CDR3 terminus; that terminus is restored from the germline J gene. The J gene is TRBJ2-3, the V gene TRBV11-3; TRBD2 matches at 9 bases. The ends lost 1 base at V and 2 bases at J; junction bases unmatched: 1. This CDR3 has 15 residues. Germline V gene sequence: CDR1 SGHNT, CDR2 YENEEA. CDR3 DNA, as far as it was read: TGTGCCAGCAGCTTAGGCGGGAGGGACACAGATACG. Protein: CASSLGGRDTDT. In full, the CDR3 is CASSLGGRDTDTQYF.